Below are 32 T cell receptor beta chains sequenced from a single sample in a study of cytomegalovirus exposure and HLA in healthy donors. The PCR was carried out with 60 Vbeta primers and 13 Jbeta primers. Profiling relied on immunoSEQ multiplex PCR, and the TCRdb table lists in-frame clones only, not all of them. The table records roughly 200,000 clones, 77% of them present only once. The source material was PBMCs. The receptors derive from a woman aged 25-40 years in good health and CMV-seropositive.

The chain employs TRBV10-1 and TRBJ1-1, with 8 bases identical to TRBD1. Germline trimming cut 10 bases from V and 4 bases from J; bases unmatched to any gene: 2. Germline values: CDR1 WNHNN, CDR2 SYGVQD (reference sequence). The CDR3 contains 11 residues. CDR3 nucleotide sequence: TGCGCCACAACAGGGGGCACTGAAGCTTTCTTT. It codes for CATTGGTEAFF.

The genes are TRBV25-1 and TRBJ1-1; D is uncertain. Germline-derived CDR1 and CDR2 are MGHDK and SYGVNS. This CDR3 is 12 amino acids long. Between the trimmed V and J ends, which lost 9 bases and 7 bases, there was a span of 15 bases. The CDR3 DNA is TGTGCCAGTACCCGGGGTACCCGTGAAGCTTTCTTT. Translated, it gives CASTRGTREAFF.

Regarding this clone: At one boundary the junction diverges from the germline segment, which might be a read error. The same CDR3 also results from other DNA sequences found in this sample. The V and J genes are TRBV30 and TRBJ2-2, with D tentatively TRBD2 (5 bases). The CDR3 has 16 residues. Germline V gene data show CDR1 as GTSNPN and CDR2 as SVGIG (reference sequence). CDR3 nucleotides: TGTGCCTGGAGTTCACGGGGTTTTTTAGGCACCGGGGAACTGTTTTTT. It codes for CAWSSRGFLGTGELFF.

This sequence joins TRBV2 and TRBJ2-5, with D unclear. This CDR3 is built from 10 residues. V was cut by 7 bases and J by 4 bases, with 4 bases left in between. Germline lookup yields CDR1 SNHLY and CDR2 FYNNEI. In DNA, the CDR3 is TGTGCCAGCATATTAGAGACCCAGTACTTC. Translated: CASILETQYF.

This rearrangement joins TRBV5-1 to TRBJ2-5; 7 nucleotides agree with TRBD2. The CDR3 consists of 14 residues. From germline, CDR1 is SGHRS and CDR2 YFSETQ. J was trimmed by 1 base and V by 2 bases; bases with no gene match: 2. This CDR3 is CASSLAGFQETQYF. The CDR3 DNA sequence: TGCGCCAGCAGCTTAGCGGGGTTCCAAGAGACCCAGTACTTC.

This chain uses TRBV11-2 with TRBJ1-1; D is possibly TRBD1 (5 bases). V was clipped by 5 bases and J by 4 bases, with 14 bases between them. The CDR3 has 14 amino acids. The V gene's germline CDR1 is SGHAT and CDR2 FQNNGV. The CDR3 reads CASSQWGVTTEAFF. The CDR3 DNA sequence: TGTGCCAGCAGCCAGTGGGGGGTCACCACTGAAGCTTTCTTT.

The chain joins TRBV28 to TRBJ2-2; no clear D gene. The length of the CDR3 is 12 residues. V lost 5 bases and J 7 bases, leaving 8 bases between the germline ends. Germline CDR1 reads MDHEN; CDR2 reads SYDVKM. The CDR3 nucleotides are TGTGCCAGCAGTCTCCTAGGCGGGGAGCTGTTTTTT. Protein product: CASSLLGGELFF. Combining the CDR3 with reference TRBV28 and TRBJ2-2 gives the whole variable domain DVKVTQSSRYLVKRTGEKVFLECVQDMDHENMFWYRQDPGLGLRLIYFSYDVKMKEKGDIPEGYSVSREKKERFSLILESASTNQTSMYLCASSLLGGELFFGEGSRLTVL.

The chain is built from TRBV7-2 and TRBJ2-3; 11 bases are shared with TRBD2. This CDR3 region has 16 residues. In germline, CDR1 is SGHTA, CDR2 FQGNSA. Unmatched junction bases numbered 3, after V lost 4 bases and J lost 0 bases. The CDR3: CASSWLAGGSTDTQYF. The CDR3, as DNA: TGTGCCAGCAGCTGGCTAGCGGGGGGTAGCACAGATACGCAGTATTTT.

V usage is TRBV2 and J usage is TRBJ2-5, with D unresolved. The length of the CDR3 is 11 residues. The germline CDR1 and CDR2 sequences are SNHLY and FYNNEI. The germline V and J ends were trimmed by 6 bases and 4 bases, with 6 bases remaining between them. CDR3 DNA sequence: TGTGCCAGCAGCGGTCTAGAGACCCAGTACTTC. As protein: CASSGLETQYF.

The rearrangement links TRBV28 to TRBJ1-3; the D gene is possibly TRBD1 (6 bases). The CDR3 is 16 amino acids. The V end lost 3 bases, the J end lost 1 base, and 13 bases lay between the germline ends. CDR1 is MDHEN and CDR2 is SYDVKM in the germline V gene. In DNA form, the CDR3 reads TGTGCCAGCAGTTTTACAGGGCGGGCATCTGGAAACACCATATATTTT. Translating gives CASSFTGRASGNTIYF.

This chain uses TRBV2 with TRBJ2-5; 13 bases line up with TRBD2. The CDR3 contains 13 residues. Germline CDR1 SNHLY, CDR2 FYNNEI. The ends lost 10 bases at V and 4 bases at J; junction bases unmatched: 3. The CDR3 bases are TGTGCCATCGGACTAGCGGGAGCAGAGACCCAGTACTTC. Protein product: CAIGLAGAETQYF.

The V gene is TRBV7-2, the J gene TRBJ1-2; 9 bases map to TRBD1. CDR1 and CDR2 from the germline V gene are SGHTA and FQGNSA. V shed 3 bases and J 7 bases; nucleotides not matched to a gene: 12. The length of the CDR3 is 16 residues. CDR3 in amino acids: CASSFARDRERGGYTF. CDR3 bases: TGTGCCAGCAGCTTTGCCCGGGACAGGGAACGGGGTGGCTACACCTTC.

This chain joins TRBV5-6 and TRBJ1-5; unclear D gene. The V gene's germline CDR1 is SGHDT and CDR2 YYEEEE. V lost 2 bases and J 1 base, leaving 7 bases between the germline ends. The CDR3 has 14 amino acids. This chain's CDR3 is CASSFRVSNQPQHF. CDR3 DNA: TGTGCCAGCAGCTTTCGGGTGAGCAATCAGCCCCAGCATTTT.

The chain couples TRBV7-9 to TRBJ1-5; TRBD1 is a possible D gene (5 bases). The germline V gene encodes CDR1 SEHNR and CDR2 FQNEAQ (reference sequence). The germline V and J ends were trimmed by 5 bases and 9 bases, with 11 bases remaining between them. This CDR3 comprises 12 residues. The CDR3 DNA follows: TGTGCCAGCAGCGCGATGGGGGGGCCCCAGCATTTT. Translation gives CASSAMGGPQHF.

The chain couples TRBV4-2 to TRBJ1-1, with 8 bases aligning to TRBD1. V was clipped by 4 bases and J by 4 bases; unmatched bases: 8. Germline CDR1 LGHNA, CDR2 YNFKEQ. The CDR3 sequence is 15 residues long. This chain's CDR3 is CASSPDRVYGTEAFF. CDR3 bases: TGTGCCAGCAGCCCGGACAGGGTATACGGCACTGAAGCTTTCTTT.

The CDR3 protein is CASSPSLAGITGELFF. In DNA, the CDR3 is TGTGCCAGCTCACCCAGTCTAGCGGGAATCACCGGGGAGCTGTTTTTT. The rearrangement links TRBV18 to TRBJ2-2, with 9 bases fitting TRBD2. CDR1 is KGHSH, CDR2 LQKENI, per germline. V lost 3 bases, J lost 4 bases, and 6 bases stayed unmatched. This CDR3 comprises 16 residues.

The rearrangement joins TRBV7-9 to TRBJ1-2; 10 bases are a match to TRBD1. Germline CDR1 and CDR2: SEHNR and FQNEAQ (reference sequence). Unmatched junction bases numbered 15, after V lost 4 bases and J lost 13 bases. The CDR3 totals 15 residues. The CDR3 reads CASSSSPGQGSRPTF. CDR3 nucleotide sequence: TGTGCCAGCAGCTCGTCCCCGGGACAGGGGTCGAGACCCACCTTC.

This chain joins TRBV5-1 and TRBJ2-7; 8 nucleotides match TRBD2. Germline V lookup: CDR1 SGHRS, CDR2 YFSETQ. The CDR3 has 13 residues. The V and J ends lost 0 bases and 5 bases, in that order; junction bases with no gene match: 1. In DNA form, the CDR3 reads TGCGCCAGCAGCTTGGCGGGGGGGCACGAGCAGTACTTC. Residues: CASSLAGGHEQYF. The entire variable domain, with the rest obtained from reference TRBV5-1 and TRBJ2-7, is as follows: KAGVTQTPRYLIKTRGQQVTLSCSPISGHRSVSWYQQTPGQGLQFLFEYFSETQRNKGNFPGRFSGRQFSNSRSEMNVSTLELGDSALYLCASSLAGGHEQYFGPGTRLTVT.

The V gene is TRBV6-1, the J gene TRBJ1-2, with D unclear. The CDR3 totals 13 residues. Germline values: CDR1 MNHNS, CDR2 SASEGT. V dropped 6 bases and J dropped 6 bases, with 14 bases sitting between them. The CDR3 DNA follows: TGTGCCAGCAGGCACTCCGCTGGTCATGGCTACACCTTC. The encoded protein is CASRHSAGHGYTF.

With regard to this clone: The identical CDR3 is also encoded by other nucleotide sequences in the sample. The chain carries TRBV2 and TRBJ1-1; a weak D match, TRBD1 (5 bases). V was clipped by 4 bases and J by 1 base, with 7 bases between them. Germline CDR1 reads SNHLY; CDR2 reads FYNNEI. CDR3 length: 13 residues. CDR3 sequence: CASSGQGNTEAFF. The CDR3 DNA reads TGTGCCAGCAGTGGCCAGGGGAACACTGAAGCTTTCTTT.

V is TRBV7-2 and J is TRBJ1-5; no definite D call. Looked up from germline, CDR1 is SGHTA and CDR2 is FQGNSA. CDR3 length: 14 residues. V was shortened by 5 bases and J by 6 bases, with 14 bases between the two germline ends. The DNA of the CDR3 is TGTGCCAGCAGCGGACTCGGGGAAACTCAGCCCCAGCATTTT. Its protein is CASSGLGETQPQHF.

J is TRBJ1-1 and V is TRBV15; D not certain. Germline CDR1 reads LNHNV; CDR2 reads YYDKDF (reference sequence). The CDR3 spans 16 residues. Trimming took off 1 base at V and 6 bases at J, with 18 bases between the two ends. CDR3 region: CATSRGEGTSRAEAFF. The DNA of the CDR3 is TGTGCCACCAGCAGAGGGGAGGGTACCTCGAGGGCTGAAGCTTTCTTT.

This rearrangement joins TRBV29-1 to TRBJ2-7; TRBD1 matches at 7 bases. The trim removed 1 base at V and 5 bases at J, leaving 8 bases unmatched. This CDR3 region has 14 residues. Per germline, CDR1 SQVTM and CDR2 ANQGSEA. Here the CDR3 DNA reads TGCAGCGTTGAAGCCAGTTCAGGGGGAGACGAGCAGTACTTC. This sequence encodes CSVEASSGGDEQYF.

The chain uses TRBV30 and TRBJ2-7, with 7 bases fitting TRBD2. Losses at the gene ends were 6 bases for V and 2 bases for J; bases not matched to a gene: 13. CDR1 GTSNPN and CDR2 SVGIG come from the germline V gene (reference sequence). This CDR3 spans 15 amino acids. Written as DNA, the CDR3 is TGTGCCTGCAAAACGTGGGGGGAGGGAACCTACGAGCAGTACTTC. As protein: CACKTWGEGTYEQYF.

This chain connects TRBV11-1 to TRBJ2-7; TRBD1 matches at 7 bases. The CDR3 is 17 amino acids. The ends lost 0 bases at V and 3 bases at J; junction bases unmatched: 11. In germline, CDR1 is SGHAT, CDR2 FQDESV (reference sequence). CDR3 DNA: TGTGCCAGCAGCTTAGCGGACAGGAGACTAACGTTCTACGAGCAGTACTTC. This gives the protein CASSLADRRLTFYEQYF.

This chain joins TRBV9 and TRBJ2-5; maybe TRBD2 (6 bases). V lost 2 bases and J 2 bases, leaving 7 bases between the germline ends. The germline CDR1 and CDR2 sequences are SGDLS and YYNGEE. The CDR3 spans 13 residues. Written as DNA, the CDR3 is TGTGCCAGCAGCGTGGGGAGGCAAGAGACCCAGTACTTC. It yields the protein CASSVGRQETQYF.

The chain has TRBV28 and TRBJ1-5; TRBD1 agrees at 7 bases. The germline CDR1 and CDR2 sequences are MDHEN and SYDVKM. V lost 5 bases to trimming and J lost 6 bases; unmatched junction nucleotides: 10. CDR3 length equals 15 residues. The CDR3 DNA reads TGTGCCAGCAGTGCGCCACAGGGGTTCGGTCAGCCCCAGCATTTT. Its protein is CASSAPQGFGQPQHF.

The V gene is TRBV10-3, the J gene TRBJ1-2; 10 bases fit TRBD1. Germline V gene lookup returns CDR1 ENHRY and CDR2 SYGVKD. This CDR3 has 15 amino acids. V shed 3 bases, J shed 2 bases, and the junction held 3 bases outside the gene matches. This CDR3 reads CAISEPGQGNYGYTF. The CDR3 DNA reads TGTGCCATCAGTGAACCGGGACAGGGGAACTATGGCTACACCTTC.

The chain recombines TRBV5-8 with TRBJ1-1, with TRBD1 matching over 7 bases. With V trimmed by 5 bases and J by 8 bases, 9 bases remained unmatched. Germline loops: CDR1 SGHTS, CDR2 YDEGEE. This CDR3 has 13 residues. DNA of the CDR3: TGTGCCAGCAGGGGGAGACAGGGCTCAGAAGCTTTCTTT. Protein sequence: CASRGRQGSEAFF.

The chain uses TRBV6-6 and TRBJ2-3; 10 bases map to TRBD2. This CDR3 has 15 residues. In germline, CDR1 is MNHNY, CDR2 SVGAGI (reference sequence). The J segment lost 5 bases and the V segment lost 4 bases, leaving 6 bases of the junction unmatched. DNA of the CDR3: TGTGCCAGCAGTTTATCTAGCGGGGGAATAGATACGCAGTATTTT. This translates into CASSLSSGGIDTQYF.

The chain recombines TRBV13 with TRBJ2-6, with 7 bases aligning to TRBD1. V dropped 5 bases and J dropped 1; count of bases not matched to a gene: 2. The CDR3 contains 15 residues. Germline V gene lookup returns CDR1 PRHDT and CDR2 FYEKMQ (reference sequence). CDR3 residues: CASSGDRSGANVLTF. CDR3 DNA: TGTGCCAGCAGCGGGGACAGATCTGGGGCCAACGTCCTGACTTTC.

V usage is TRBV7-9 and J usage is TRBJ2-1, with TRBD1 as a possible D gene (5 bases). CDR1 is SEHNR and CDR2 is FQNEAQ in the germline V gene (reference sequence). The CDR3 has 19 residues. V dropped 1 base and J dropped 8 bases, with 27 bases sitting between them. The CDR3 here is CASSLGGRLGANTYYEQFF. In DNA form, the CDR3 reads TGTGCCAGCAGCTTAGGGGGTCGGTTAGGGGCCAACACATATTATGAGCAGTTCTTC. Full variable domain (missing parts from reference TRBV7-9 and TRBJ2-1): DTGVSQNPRHKITKRGQNVTFRCDPISEHNRLYWYRQTLGQGPEFLTYFQNEAQLEKSRLLSDRFSAERPKGSFSTLEIQRTEQGDSAMYLCASSLGGRLGANTYYEQFFGPGTRLTVL.